This TCR beta chain was sequenced during a study of shared clonotypes between healthy human individuals (TCRdb year 2020). With regard to the full study: A couple of women and a few men aged 18 to 49 years were included in the cohort. Per donor, three plates each were used for CD4 naive and CD4 memory, two for CD8 naive, and one for CD8 memory. To estimate repertoire size and how much clonotype sharing occurs between individuals, the study deeply sequenced the blood TCR repertoires of 4 to 6 healthy adults. To increase sequencing depth and limit assay-specific biases, TCR repertoire library preparation and sequencing were carried out by different laboratories using diverse techniques. Per donor, leukapheresis produced somewhere between about 0.94 and 8.9 billion PBMCs.

Comments on this clone: This receptor's antigen is unknown. Per-base qualities were not stored, and no clone one base away is much larger.

Donors were healthy HIV-negative adults with no recently reported acute infections or vaccinations. All donors were Caucasian adults living in Nashville, Tennessee, USA. Magnetic negative selection was used to enrich CD4+ T cells, after which naive cells were positively selected on CD45RA and the negative fraction became the memory subset. After blood collection by leukapheresis, PBMCs were isolated using Ficoll-Histopaque density gradient centrifugation and then cryopreserved in the vapor phase of liquid nitrogen. Purity and quantity of every magnetically sorted T cell population were checked by analytical flow cytometry. Genomic DNA was isolated from each sorted fraction and quantified by UV absorbance on a Nanodrop 2000c. Using the deep immunoSEQ assay, multiplex PCR amplified TCR CDR3 regions from genomic DNA. Genomic DNA extracted from each cell subset was distributed evenly over all wells of several immunoSEQ 96-well plates, and each plate served as one replicate. For sorted subsets, about 220 ng of genomic DNA, equivalent to tens of thousands of T cell genomes, went into each replicate PCR. Purified libraries were measured with a Qubit 3.0 fluorometer, size-checked on a Bioanalyzer 2100, and measured again with the KAPA Library Quantification kit. Every immunoSEQ 96-well plate was sequenced on a separate single-read 150-cycle Illumina NextSeq 550 flow cell. Per the source publication's procedure: Because the immunoSEQ output included only junctional sequences and no quality scores, the filtering could not be the same as the filtering used for full-length reads. To assign V/J genes and CDR3, sequences were annotated against IMGT germline references using PyIR, a Python wrapper for IgBLAST v1.9. Any read was removed if the V/J assignment was weak (E-value above 1e-6), the CDR3 was missing, or the read contained stop codons, out-of-frame junctions, or ambiguous translated residues. V3J clonotypes were defined as sequences sharing an identical inferred V gene, J gene, and CDR3 amino acid sequence. Percentage overlap between repertoires was computed as shared unique clonotypes divided by the size of the smaller repertoire. Three approaches were used to assess repertoire richness: RTK rarefaction, the Chao1 estimator, and Recon v2.1 estimates of unobserved clonotypes. Generation probabilities were computed with OLGA for all TCRbeta clonotypes obtained by the gDNA method from several donors. TCRdb obtained this table from immuneACCESS and retained in-frame rearrangements with V and J assigned. These tables miss some clones; where compared with another copy, unresolved V genes account for less than half of the shortfall, and the remainder is unexplained. V and J calls and clone size are those listed in that table; D and trimming were worked out from the DNA. The sample table lists 2 million to 3 million clones, 93% of them with a count of one. 0.36% of the sample lies in the top ten.

The investigation overall reported the following: Even with the large sequencing depth, rarefaction of the sorted-subset datasets indicated that sequencing was incomplete. Compared with non-shared clonotypes, the clonotypes found in all four sorted-subset donors had higher generation probabilities. Naive subsets generally had larger estimated clonotype richness than memory subsets did. Pairwise subsampling indicated that sequencing depth was expected to affect the degree of clonotype sharing among donors. Only blood was sampled, and tissue TCR repertoires likely differ from those in blood. Approximately 5% of naive CD4, roughly 3.5% of naive CD8, roughly 2.5% of memory CD4, and around 0.4% of memory CD8 clonotypes were shared across four donors. The genetic and exposure-history diversity represented was limited by the small number of donors.

CDR1 and CDR2, looked up from the germline V gene (reference sequence), are MNHEY and SMNVEV. A distance of 13 bases separates the germline ends of V and J, which lose 5 bases and 0 bases respectively. Including the terminal cysteine and phenylalanine, the CDR3 comprises 16 residues. CDR3 DNA is the only sequence kept; it has 48 bases, read in frame from the first base. This chain joins TRBV27 to TRBJ2-2; TRBD1 might be the D gene, on 6 matching bases. This receptor was taken from a man aged 18 to 29 in good health. Some clones in this sample may be carry-over from other donors' samples. Input material: naive CD4+ T cells from PBMCs. The cell subset or site label here, explained by the study, means: CD45RA+ positively selected. The CDR3 amino acid sequence is: CASSIHRVSNTGELFF. The nucleotides read TGTGCCAGCAGTATCCACAGGGTTTCGAACACCGGGGAGCTGTTTTTT.